The 7 T cell receptor beta chains listed next were all sequenced from one sample in a study of shared clonotypes between healthy human individuals. This table comes from immunoSEQ multiplex PCR, and its TCRdb copy is limited to in-frame clones, with some not included. Here the sample spans 2 million to 2.5 million clones, about 94% being singletons. What was sequenced was naive CD4+ T cells sorted from blood. Subset indicated: CD45RA+ positively selected. These receptors were obtained from a young man in good health.

The chain uses TRBV15 and TRBJ2-5; 11 bases are shared with TRBD1. The CDR3 runs 15 residues. The J segment lost 5 bases and the V segment lost 0 bases, leaving 2 bases of the junction unmatched. Per the germline V gene, CDR1 is LNHNV and CDR2 is YYDKDF (reference sequence). This chain's CDR3 is CATSRDRDRGETQYF. In DNA form, the CDR3 reads TGTGCCACCAGCAGAGATCGGGACAGGGGGGAGACCCAGTACTTC.

V gene TRBV5-1 combines with J gene TRBJ2-1, with D perhaps TRBD1 (6 bases). V lost 3 bases to trimming and J lost 7 bases, with 17 bases between them. Germline CDR1 is SGHRS and CDR2 is YFSETQ. This CDR3 comprises 15 residues. For the CDR3, the DNA is TGCGCCAGCAGCTCCTCAGGGGAGAGAGGGAATGAGCAGTTCTTC. This gives the protein CASSSSGERGNEQFF.

The rearrangement links TRBV29-1 to TRBJ2-7; tentative D call: TRBD1 (6 bases). CDR1 and CDR2 from the germline V gene are SQVTM and ANQGSEA. Trimming cost V 4 bases and J 1 base, with 11 bases left between them. This CDR3 spans 13 amino acids. Here the CDR3 DNA reads TGCAGCGTTGCTACAGGGTTGTCCTACGAGCAGTACTTC. This codes for CSVATGLSYEQYF.

The rearrangement uses TRBV2 and TRBJ2-1, with a possible D match to TRBD2 (6 bases). Trimming shortened V by 5 bases and J by 8 bases, and 16 bases separated the two germline ends. Per the germline V gene, CDR1 is SNHLY and CDR2 is FYNNEI. CDR3 length equals 14 residues. CDR3 region: CASSHPLRGYEQFF. The CDR3 nucleotides are TGTGCCAGCAGTCACCCCCTCCGGGGGTATGAGCAGTTCTTC.

The V gene is TRBV10-1, the J gene TRBJ1-5; unclear D gene. V was cut by 6 bases and J by 6 bases, with 3 bases left in between. Looked up from germline, CDR1 is WNHNN and CDR2 is SYGVQD (reference sequence). This CDR3 has 10 amino acids. In DNA form, the CDR3 reads TGCGCCAGCAGCTCTCAGCCCCAGCATTTT. Translation gives CASSSQPQHF.

V is TRBV4-1 and J is TRBJ2-1; 9 nucleotides line up with TRBD2. J gave up 3 bases and V 0 bases, and 6 bases lay outside the gene matches. Germline V gene sequence: CDR1 MGHRA, CDR2 YSYEKL. The CDR3 is 17 amino acids. As DNA, the CDR3 is TGCGCCAGCAGCCAAGAGGAGCGGGGGGCCGGCTACAATGAGCAGTTCTTC. It specifies CASSQEERGAGYNEQFF.

The rearrangement uses TRBV10-3 and TRBJ1-1; D uncertain. V was clipped by 10 bases and J by 1 base, with 13 bases between them. The CDR3 loop spans 13 amino acids. Germline CDR1 ENHRY, CDR2 SYGVKD. The DNA of the CDR3 is TGTGCCAGTACCTCTGACTCGAACACTGAAGCTTTCTTT. Translating gives CASTSDSNTEAFF.